These 7 T cell receptor beta chains were sequenced from one sample in a study of blood T cell repertoires in COVID-19. Generated by immunoSEQ multiplex PCR, the TCRdb table keeps only in-frame clones and is missing some. The data show around 150,000 clones, with approximately 82% seen just once and 20% to 25% held by the top ten. The sequenced sample consisted of peripheral blood. The source of these receptors is a woman of 80 years or more with acute or convalescent COVID-19.

V gene TRBV14 combines with J gene TRBJ2-7, with D possibly matching TRBD1 (6 bases). CDR3 length equals 16 residues. V dropped 0 bases and J dropped 6 bases, with 18 bases sitting between them. Germline CDR1 is SGHDN and CDR2 is FVKESK. The CDR3 sequence is CASSQDPTGAVPEQYF. The CDR3 DNA follows: TGTGCCAGCAGCCAAGATCCGACAGGAGCCGTTCCCGAGCAGTACTTC.

This clone has just a few counts. The chain recombines TRBV5-1 with TRBJ2-1; D might be TRBD2 (6 bases). The CDR3 runs to 16 residues. Between the trimmed V and J ends, which lost 4 bases and 10 bases, there was a span of 24 bases. Germline V CDR1 and CDR2: SGHRS, YFSETQ. CDR3 nucleotide sequence: TGCGCCAGCAGCCCGCTGCGGGGACTCACCTACATGGAGCAGTTCTTC. Protein product: CASSPLRGLTYMEQFF.

The chain joins TRBV29-1 to TRBJ2-7; 7 bases line up with TRBD1. Germline assignment: CDR1 SQVTM and CDR2 ANQGSEA. The J segment lost 5 bases and the V segment lost 0 bases, leaving 1 base of the junction unmatched. This CDR3 comprises 12 residues. The CDR3 coding sequence is TGCAGCGTTGAAGAACAGGGGCACGAGCAGTACTTC. Translation gives CSVEEQGHEQYF.

This clone was recorded once. The gene calls are TRBV3-1 (or the pseudogene TRBV3-2) and TRBJ1-4, with 9 bases matching TRBD1. The germline V gene has CDR1 LGHDT and CDR2 YNNKEL (reference sequence). The CDR3 spans 16 residues. V lost 2 bases, J lost 6 bases, and 7 bases stayed unmatched. This CDR3 is CASSQKTGTGYEKLFF. Here the CDR3 DNA reads TGTGCCAGCAGCCAAAAAACCGGGACAGGGTATGAAAAACTGTTTTTT.

V gene TRBV4-1 combines with J gene TRBJ2-1, with 7 bases identical to TRBD1. This CDR3 has 17 residues. Germline CDR1 and CDR2: MGHRA and YSYEKL. The V and J ends lost 1 base and 0 bases, in that order; junction bases with no gene match: 6. CDR3 DNA sequence: TGCGCCAGCAGCCAAGGGACAGGAATCAGCTCCTACAATGAGCAGTTCTTC. Translation gives CASSQGTGISSYNEQFF.

In DNA form, the CDR3 reads TGTGCCAGCAGTCGGTCCCCAGGGGCCTACAATGAGCAGTTCTTC. Its translation is CASSRSPGAYNEQFF. The chain recombines TRBV6-5 with TRBJ2-1; perhaps TRBD1 as D (6 bases). The germline V gene encodes CDR1 MNHEY and CDR2 SVGAGI. The CDR3 spans 15 residues. V lost 5 bases, J lost 2 bases, and 13 bases lay in between.

Written as DNA, the CDR3 is TGTGCCAGCAGTTACTCGCCGGGGGGCAGTACTGAAGCTTTCTTT. Protein sequence: CASSYSPGGSTEAFF. The chain is built from TRBV6-6 and TRBJ1-1; possibly TRBD1 for D (6 bases). The V end was cut by 0 bases, the J end by 5 bases, with 13 bases between. CDR1 is MNHNY and CDR2 is SVGAGI in the germline V gene (reference sequence). CDR3 length: 15 residues.